These 25 T cell receptor beta chains came from one sample sequenced in a study of shared clonotypes between healthy human individuals. The method was immunoSEQ multiplex PCR; TCRdb's version includes in-frame clones alone and lacks a portion of them. Counted here are 2 million to 2.5 million clones, approximately 96% occurring once; the ten biggest clones make up 0.13%. Sequences were obtained from naive CD4+ T cells sorted from blood. Subset defined: CD45RA+ positively selected. These receptors all come from a man younger than 30 in good health.

Concerning this clone: Just one base apart from a much larger clone, this may be a read error. The same CDR3 is also encoded by other DNA sequences in this sample. This chain uses TRBV11-2 with TRBJ2-7; D is ambiguous. The CDR3 spans 11 residues. Deletions cut 5 bases from V and 0 bases from J, with 2 bases between. The germline V gene encodes CDR1 SGHAT and CDR2 FQNNGV. This CDR3 is CASSISYEQYF. CDR3 nucleotides: TGTGCCAGCAGCATCTCCTACGAGCAGTACTTC.

As for this clone: This sample includes further DNA sequences coding for the same CDR3. Written as DNA, the CDR3 is TGTGCCAGCAGTGATCGAGGCAGCTATAATTCACCCCTCCACTTT. Its protein product is CASSDRGSYNSPLHF. This sequence joins TRBV6-1 and TRBJ1-6, with D unresolved. Germline assignment: CDR1 MNHNS and CDR2 SASEGT. Deletions cut 3 bases from V and 3 bases from J, with 9 bases between. There are 15 residues in the CDR3.

As to this clone: One end of the junction varies from germline; a read error may be responsible. The CDR3 loop reads CAISAGDRERDHF. CDR3 DNA sequence: TGTGCCATCAGTGCCGGGGACCGCGAAAGGGACCACTTC. The chain joins TRBV10-3 to TRBJ1-2; D might be TRBD1 (5 bases). From germline, CDR1 is ENHRY and CDR2 SYGVKD. The CDR3 is 13 amino acids.

This chain connects TRBV4-1 to TRBJ1-5; D gene ambiguous. The CDR3 has 19 residues. Germline assignment: CDR1 MGHRA and CDR2 YSYEKL. V was trimmed by 0 bases and J by 6 bases, leaving 24 bases between them. The CDR3 loop is CASSQESVTTLYSIQPQHF. The CDR3 DNA reads TGCGCCAGCAGCCAAGAGTCCGTGACTACGCTTTATAGTATTCAGCCCCAGCATTTT.

This clone was seen more than once but under ten times. The V call is TRBV11-2, the J call TRBJ2-1, with 10 bases aligning to TRBD2. CDR1 SGHAT and CDR2 FQNNGV come from the germline V gene. This CDR3 is built from 15 residues. V was pared by 6 bases and J by 7 bases, with 9 bases of the junction left unmatched. Written as DNA, the CDR3 is TGTGCCAGCAGGCTTCCTAGCGGGAGTCGGAATGAGCAGTTCTTC. Amino acids: CASRLPSGSRNEQFF.

The V and J genes are TRBV2 and TRBJ2-3; 9 bases agree with TRBD2. Germline CDR1 SNHLY, CDR2 FYNNEI. Trimming at V came to 7 bases and at J to 3 bases, leaving 11 bases not matched to a gene. The CDR3 is 16 amino acids. CDR3 nucleotide sequence: TGTGCCAGCACCCTCTCAGCTAGCGGGAATACAGATACGCAGTATTTT. This encodes CASTLSASGNTDTQYF.

The genes are TRBV18 and TRBJ1-1; D may be TRBD1 (5 bases). Germline V gives CDR1 KGHSH, CDR2 LQKENI. The ends were cut back, 5 bases at V and 1 base at J, with 8 bases in the middle. The CDR3 length is 13 residues. CDR3 bases: TGTGCCAGCTCATCGACAGAGAACACTGAAGCTTTCTTT. It yields the protein CASSSTENTEAFF.

The chain links TRBV2 to TRBJ1-3; 10 bases match TRBD1. This CDR3 is built from 13 residues. Trimming cost V 9 bases and J 7 bases; bases outside gene matches: 6. CDR1 and CDR2 from the germline V gene are SNHLY and FYNNEI. Here the CDR3 DNA reads TGTGCCAGTAGGACAGGGGGGATCAACACCATATATTTT. Protein sequence: CASRTGGINTIYF.

The chain joins TRBV6-1 to TRBJ1-4, with TRBD1 matching 8 bases. The CDR3 consists of 16 residues. With V trimmed by 2 bases and J by 8 bases, 10 bases remained unmatched. The V gene's germline CDR1 is MNHNS and CDR2 SASEGT. CDR3 in DNA: TGTGCCAGCAGTGAAAATTGGGACAGGAGATGGGAAAAACTGTTTTTT. This codes for CASSENWDRRWEKLFF.

CDR3 in amino acids: CAWSGGAEAFF. CDR3 DNA sequence: TGTGCCTGGAGTGGGGGGGCTGAAGCTTTCTTT. The chain links TRBV30 to TRBJ1-1, with D possibly TRBD1 on 5 matching bases. The length of the CDR3 is 11 residues. Germline V gene data show CDR1 as GTSNPN and CDR2 as SVGIG (reference sequence). V was clipped by 1 base and J by 6 bases, with 6 bases between them.

This clone was observed a few times. The chain couples TRBV6-1 to TRBJ1-1; a weak D match, TRBD1 (6 bases). The V end lost 5 bases, the J end lost 1 base, and 11 bases lay between the germline ends. The germline gives CDR1 MNHNS, CDR2 SASEGT. The CDR3 has 14 amino acids. The CDR3 reads CASSSNRENTEAFF. CDR3 in DNA: TGTGCCAGCAGTTCAAACAGGGAGAACACTGAAGCTTTCTTT.

The J gene is TRBJ1-5, the V gene TRBV10-3, with D perhaps matching TRBD1 (5 bases). Trimming took 10 bases from V and 5 from J, leaving 15 bases between them. CDR3 length equals 13 residues. Per the germline V gene, CDR1 is ENHRY and CDR2 is SYGVKD. The CDR3 nucleotides are TGTGCCACCCAGGGTGGGCAGGATCAGCCCCAGCATTTT. Protein product: CATQGGQDQPQHF.

This clone was recorded only once. This sequence joins TRBV5-1 and TRBJ1-1; 11 bases fit TRBD1. CDR1 SGHRS and CDR2 YFSETQ come from the germline V gene. V was pared by 0 bases and J by 4 bases, with 17 bases of the junction left unmatched. This CDR3 spans 20 amino acids. This CDR3 reads CASSLAVPGQGEERGTEAFF. Here the CDR3 DNA reads TGCGCCAGCAGCTTGGCCGTCCCGGGACAGGGGGAGGAAAGGGGCACTGAAGCTTTCTTT.

This CDR3 reads CASSHYRVSNQPQHF. The CDR3 DNA follows: TGCGCCAGCAGCCATTACAGGGTGAGCAATCAGCCCCAGCATTTT. The rearrangement joins TRBV4-1 to TRBJ1-5, with D tentatively TRBD1 (6 bases). Germline CDR1 and CDR2: MGHRA and YSYEKL. The germline V and J ends were trimmed by 3 bases and 1 base, with 10 bases remaining between them. This CDR3 comprises 15 residues.

This sequence joins TRBV28 and TRBJ2-7, with a tentative D call TRBD2 (7 bases). V was pared by 1 base and J by 5 bases, with 18 bases between. Looked up from germline, CDR1 is MDHEN and CDR2 is SYDVKM. The CDR3 sequence is 16 residues long. The CDR3 bases are TGTGCCAGCAGTTTATCTAAATGGGGGGGCACGGACGAGCAGTACTTC. It yields the protein CASSLSKWGGTDEQYF. Variable domain in full (rest from reference TRBV28 and TRBJ2-7): DVKVTQSSRYLVKRTGEKVFLECVQDMDHENMFWYRQDPGLGLRLIYFSYDVKMKEKGDIPEGYSVSREKKERFSLILESASTNQTSMYLCASSLSKWGGTDEQYFGPGTRLTVT.

The rearrangement joins TRBV30 to TRBJ2-5, with TRBD1 matching 7 bases. Germline trimming cut 3 bases from V and 8 bases from J; bases unmatched to any gene: 3. The CDR3 is made up of 11 amino acids. Germline assignment: CDR1 GTSNPN and CDR2 SVGIG (reference sequence). In DNA, the CDR3 is TGTGCCTGGAGGACAGGGCTTACCCAGTACTTC. Protein product: CAWRTGLTQYF.

This chain uses TRBV11-1 with TRBJ2-5; D possibly matches TRBD1 or TRBD2 (5 bases each). Germline V gene sequence: CDR1 SGHAT, CDR2 FQDESV (reference sequence). V was shortened by 7 bases and J by 1 base, with 19 bases between the two germline ends. This CDR3 is 16 amino acids long. CDR3: CASTPNPVGVQETQYF. The CDR3 bases are TGTGCCAGCACCCCAAACCCGGTGGGGGTCCAAGAGACCCAGTACTTC.

The J gene is TRBJ2-2, the V gene TRBV11-3; D perhaps matches TRBD1 (5 bases). This CDR3 contains 15 residues. The V gene lost 1 base and the J gene lost 4 bases, with 10 bases spanning the gap. Germline values: CDR1 SGHNT, CDR2 YENEEA. This CDR3 is CASSLAGKGTGELFF. CDR3 in DNA: TGTGCCAGCAGCTTAGCAGGGAAGGGCACCGGGGAGCTGTTTTTT. The full variable domain, in which reference TRBV11-3 and TRBJ2-2 provide the parts outside the CDR3, is EAGVVQSPRYKIIEKKQPVAFWCNPISGHNTLYWYLQNLGQGPELLIRYENEEAVDDSQLPKDRFSAERLKGVDSTLKIQPAELGDSAVYLCASSLAGKGTGELFFGEGSRLTVL.

Notes on this clone: The same CDR3 can be traced to other DNA sequences in this sample. The chain links TRBV28 to TRBJ2-7; D remains unclear. The CDR3 is 12 amino acids. Germline-derived CDR1 and CDR2 are MDHEN and SYDVKM. Trimming removed 6 bases from V and 2 bases from J, with 8 bases in between. The DNA of the CDR3 is TGTGCCAGCAGCCGCGGTACCTACGAGCAGTACTTC. This sequence encodes CASSRGTYEQYF.

The rearrangement uses TRBV10-3 and TRBJ2-7, with D possibly matching TRBD2 (6 bases). CDR3 length: 14 amino acids. The V end lost 6 bases, the J end lost 0 bases, and 12 bases lay between the germline ends. The germline V gene encodes CDR1 ENHRY and CDR2 SYGVKD. The chain's CDR3 is CAIRGLESSYEQYF. The DNA for the CDR3 is TGTGCCATCAGGGGACTCGAGAGCTCCTACGAGCAGTACTTC.

The genes are TRBV18 and TRBJ2-1, with a possible D match to TRBD2 (6 bases). The germline V gene has CDR1 KGHSH and CDR2 LQKENI. The CDR3 has 14 amino acids. The V and J ends lost 0 bases and 9 bases respectively, with 12 bases between them. In nucleotides, the CDR3 is TGTGCCAGCTCACCACCGAGGGTGGGGGGTGAGCAGTTCTTC. Translated: CASSPPRVGGEQFF.

This rearrangement joins TRBV5-6 to TRBJ1-5; D uncertain. The CDR3 contains 13 residues. The germline CDR1 and CDR2 sequences are SGHDT and YYEEEE. The V end was cut by 2 bases, the J end by 7 bases, with 10 bases between. CDR3 nucleotide sequence: TGTGCCAGCAGCTTAGAACAAGGGCAGCCCCAGCATTTT. This sequence encodes CASSLEQGQPQHF.

This rearrangement joins TRBV7-2 to TRBJ1-2, with D uncertain. CDR3 size: 13 residues. Trimming shortened V by 2 bases and J by 6 bases, and 10 bases separated the two germline ends. Germline CDR1 and CDR2: SGHTA and FQGNSA. CDR3 nucleotides: TGTGCCAGCAGCTTACGAAGAGAAGATGGCTACACCTTC. Translated, it gives CASSLRREDGYTF.

The chain joins TRBV14 to TRBJ2-7, with a tentative D call TRBD2 (5 bases). This CDR3 spans 13 amino acids. Looked up from germline, CDR1 is SGHDN and CDR2 is FVKESK. V was clipped by 3 bases and J by 6 bases, with 12 bases between them. The CDR3 DNA is TGTGCCAGCAGCCACCCGTCGGGGATCGAGCAGTACTTC. Amino acid sequence: CASSHPSGIEQYF.

This chain connects TRBV5-1 to TRBJ2-7; 10 bases map to TRBD1. The J segment lost 2 bases and the V segment lost 2 bases, leaving 16 bases of the junction unmatched. The length of the CDR3 is 19 residues. In germline, CDR1 is SGHRS, CDR2 YFSETQ. DNA for the CDR3: TGCGCCAGCAGCTTACCTCCGGGACAGGGGTCAAAAGGGACCTACGAGCAGTACTTC. This codes for CASSLPPGQGSKGTYEQYF. Full variable domain (outside the CDR3, taken from reference TRBV5-1 and TRBJ2-7): KAGVTQTPRYLIKTRGQQVTLSCSPISGHRSVSWYQQTPGQGLQFLFEYFSETQRNKGNFPGRFSGRQFSNSRSEMNVSTLELGDSALYLCASSLPPGQGSKGTYEQYFGPGTRLTVT.